This entry lists 28 T cell receptor beta chains sequenced from one sample in a study of T cells in women clearing cervical HPV infection (dated by TCRdb to the late 2010s). Libraries were constructed by the immunoSEQ multiplex PCR assay. TCRdb re-hosts the immuneACCESS table, in-frame sequences only. Its copies lack some clones; in the studies checked, an unresolved V gene accounts for under half of them, and the cause for the rest is not known. This sample's table carries about 32,000 clones. The biggest ten clones account for under 8% of the sample. The sample taken for sequencing was blood buffy coat. All receptors derive from a woman between 18 and 70 years old with a cervical HPV16 infection that either progressed to CIN3+ or cleared (not recorded which).

Details on this clone: The observed sequence ends 3 residues before the CDR3 terminus, with the missing tail filled in from the germline J gene. This sequence joins TRBV6-2 or TRBV6-3 and TRBJ2-3; 7 bases align to TRBD1. The CDR3 totals 15 residues. Losses at the gene ends were 4 bases for V and 2 bases for J; bases not matched to a gene: 6. CDR1 is MNHEY and CDR2 is SVGEGT in the germline V gene. CDR3 region: CASSLGQGDTDTQYF. CDR3 bases read: TGTGCCAGCAGTTTAGGCCAGGGGGACACAGATACG.

In regard to this clone: Read sequence stops 3 residues before the CDR3 end, and the germline J gene provides the missing end. The chain uses TRBV4-1 and TRBJ2-3; 10 bases map to TRBD2. Germline CDR1 reads MGHRA; CDR2 reads YSYEKL. Trimming at V came to 1 base and at J to 6 bases, leaving 4 bases not matched to a gene. This CDR3 has 15 residues. CDR3 loop: CASSQVASGGDTQYF. The part of the CDR3 DNA that was read is TGCGCCAGCAGCCAAGTTGCTAGCGGGGGTGATACG.

In the case of this clone: The read terminates 3 residues before the CDR3 end, so the remaining end is supplied by the germline J gene. The chain has TRBV5-1 and TRBJ1-1; no clear D. CDR3 length: 14 amino acids. Trimming took 2 bases from V and 3 from J, leaving 11 bases between them. Looked up from germline, CDR1 is SGHRS and CDR2 is YFSETQ. The CDR3 bases that were read are TGCGCCAGCAGCTTATACAGCGGGGACACTGAA. Translation gives CASSLYSGDTE. The entire CDR3 protein is CASSLYSGDTEAFF.

Concerning this clone itself: The read ends 3 residues shy of where the CDR3 ends; the end is completed using the germline J gene. The J gene is TRBJ1-6, the V gene TRBV7-2; D is uncertain. From germline, CDR1 is SGHTA and CDR2 FQGNSA. CDR3 length equals 14 residues. Trimming shortened V by 1 base and J by 7 bases, and 8 bases separated the two germline ends. The CDR3 reads CASSLEGQNSPLHF. The part of the CDR3 DNA that was read is TGTGCCAGCAGCTTAGAGGGCCAGAATTCACCC.

Regarding this clone: The read ends 3 residues early relative to the CDR3; the germline J gene fills the gap. The chain uses TRBV7-2 and TRBJ1-2, with TRBD1 as a possible D gene (5 bases). Trimming took off 5 bases at V and 4 bases at J, with 8 bases between the two ends. The CDR3 extends over 12 amino acids. Germline lookup yields CDR1 SGHTA and CDR2 FQGNSA. Incomplete CDR3 DNA: TGTGCCAGCAGCCGACAGAGCTATGGC. Encoded protein: CASSRQSYG. The full CDR3 protein reads CASSRQSYGYTF.

The sequenced CDR3 bases are TGTGCCAGCAGGCAGGGCGATGAAAAA. Its translation: CASRQGDEK. The entire CDR3 protein is CASRQGDEKLFF. This chain uses TRBV13 with TRBJ1-4; D possibly corresponds to TRBD1 (5 bases). The read halts 3 residues ahead of the CDR3 end, with the missing end drawn from the germline J gene. Trimming removed 6 bases from V and 6 bases from J, with 8 bases in between. Germline V gene lookup returns CDR1 PRHDT and CDR2 FYEKMQ (reference sequence). The CDR3 contains 12 residues.

Comment on this clone: The sequenced fragment ends 3 residues before the CDR3 boundary, so the rest is inferred from the germline J gene. This chain connects TRBV5-1 to TRBJ2-1, with D possibly being TRBD2 (5 bases). The ends were cut back, 3 bases at V and 0 bases at J, with 10 bases in the middle. In germline, CDR1 is SGHRS, CDR2 YFSETQ. The CDR3 runs 15 residues. This CDR3 reads CASSSAVSSYNEQFF. Incomplete CDR3 DNA: TGCGCCAGCAGCTCAGCGGTGAGCTCCTACAATGAG.

Note on this clone: Read coverage stops 3 residues before the CDR3 terminus; the germline J gene supplies the remainder. The chain recombines TRBV19 with TRBJ1-4; TRBD1 agrees at 9 bases. The CDR3 sequence is 14 residues long. Germline assignment: CDR1 LNHDA and CDR2 SQIVND (reference sequence). The DNA read from the CDR3 is TGTGCCAGTAGAAGGACAGGGGATAATTCACCA. This encodes CASRRTGDNSP. The whole CDR3 protein reads CASRRTGDNSPLFF.

As for this clone: The CDR3 end falls 3 residues outside the read, so it is completed with the germline J gene. This chain links TRBV9 with TRBJ2-3; TRBD2 agrees at 9 bases. Per germline, CDR1 SGDLS and CDR2 YYNGEE. The trim removed 0 bases at V and 6 bases at J, leaving 11 bases unmatched. The CDR3 spans 17 residues. The CDR3 is CASSVGHLAGHGDTQYF. Partial CDR3 DNA: TGTGCCAGCAGCGTAGGCCATCTAGCGGGGCATGGGGATACG.

On this clone: Read data end 3 residues before the CDR3 end; the end is taken from the germline J gene. The J gene is TRBJ1-6, the V gene TRBV5-1; 8 nucleotides match TRBD1. With 7 bases clipped from V and 6 bases from J, the junction kept 6 bases outside the gene matches. This CDR3 spans 14 amino acids. From germline, CDR1 is SGHRS and CDR2 YFSETQ. The CDR3 is CASGPGQVNSPLHF. Partial CDR3 DNA: TGCGCCAGCGGCCCGGGACAGGTTAATTCACCC.

Details on this clone: The CDR3 goes on 3 residues after the read ends, and that part is filled in from the germline J gene. The V gene is TRBV19, the J gene TRBJ2-7; 10 positions match TRBD2. The germline CDR1 and CDR2 sequences are LNHDA and SQIVND (reference sequence). The length of the CDR3 is 16 residues. V lost 5 bases, J lost 3 bases, and 10 bases stayed unmatched. CDR3 DNA, as far as it was read: TGTGCCAGTAGTGCCCTAGCGGGGGATCTGTTCTACGAG. Residues: CASSALAGDLFYE. The whole CDR3 protein is CASSALAGDLFYEQYF.

In regard to this clone: The read gets to within 3 residues of the CDR3 end, and the germline J gene fills in the rest. The chain employs TRBV5-1 and TRBJ2-7; TRBD1 aligns across 9 bases. The germline gives CDR1 SGHRS, CDR2 YFSETQ. The ends lost 4 bases at V and 5 bases at J; junction bases unmatched: 10. There are 15 residues in the CDR3. The CDR3 bases that were read are TGCGCCAGCAGCATGGCCGGGACAGGGAACCACGAG. Its protein product is CASSMAGTGNHE. The whole CDR3 protein reads CASSMAGTGNHEQYF.

Turning to this clone: The sequence runs out 3 residues before the end of the CDR3; the remainder is reconstructed from the germline J gene. The genes are TRBV9 and TRBJ2-2; 7 nucleotides match TRBD1. CDR3 length equals 17 residues. Germline V CDR1 and CDR2: SGDLS, YYNGEE. V lost 3 bases, J lost 3 bases, and 11 bases stayed unmatched. CDR3 in amino acids: CASSARSGQVYTGELFF. CDR3 bases read: TGTGCCAGCAGCGCGAGATCCGGACAGGTTTACACCGGGGAG.

On this clone itself: The observed sequence ends 3 residues before the CDR3 terminus, with the missing tail filled in from the germline J gene. The chain joins TRBV20-1 to TRBJ2-5; TRBD2 matches 7 bases. The ends lost 5 bases at V and 5 bases at J; junction bases unmatched: 8. Germline V CDR1 and CDR2: DFQATT, SNEGSKA (reference sequence). The CDR3 runs 13 residues. CDR3 in amino acids: CSAPRLGGETQYF. The sequenced CDR3 bases are TGCAGTGCTCCGCGCCTCGGGGGGGAGACC.

In the case of this clone: The read finishes 3 residues shy of the CDR3 end, and the germline J gene is used to complete it. The rearrangement links TRBV20-1 to TRBJ2-2; 9 bases are a match to TRBD2. V dropped 3 bases and J dropped 4; count of bases not matched to a gene: 9. Germline-derived CDR1 and CDR2 are DFQATT and SNEGSKA (reference sequence). The CDR3 totals 16 residues. CDR3 DNA (partial): TGCAGTGCTAGGAACAGCGGGGGGCTCCTCACCGGGGAG. This sequence encodes CSARNSGGLLTGE. The full CDR3 is CSARNSGGLLTGELFF.

Of note for this clone: The read halts 3 residues ahead of the CDR3 end, with the missing end drawn from the germline J gene. The chain has TRBV11-3 and TRBJ2-3; 9 bases line up with TRBD1. Germline lookup yields CDR1 SGHNT and CDR2 YENEEA. CDR3 length: 15 amino acids. J was trimmed by 6 bases and V by 5 bases; bases with no gene match: 9. The CDR3 reads CASSPGQGTRDTQYF. The covered CDR3 bases are TGTGCCAGCAGCCCAGGACAGGGGACGAGGGATACG.

As for this clone: The read halts 3 residues ahead of the CDR3 end, with the missing end drawn from the germline J gene. The chain combines TRBV16 with TRBJ2-3, with 11 positions matching TRBD1. CDR3 size: 17 residues. CDR1 is KGHSY and CDR2 is FQNENV in the germline V gene. V lost 0 bases and J lost 2; bases outside the gene matches: 4. The CDR3 bases that were read are TGTGCCAGCAGCCAATCTCCGGGACAGGGGGTCACAGATACG. Translation: CASSQSPGQGVTDT. The CDR3, in full, reads CASSQSPGQGVTDTQYF.

Concerning this clone itself: The observed sequence ends 3 residues before the CDR3 terminus, with the missing tail filled in from the germline J gene. The chain uses TRBV4-2 and TRBJ2-5, with 9 positions matching TRBD2. This CDR3 has 18 amino acids. Germline CDR1 is LGHNA and CDR2 is YNFKEQ. V lost 2 bases to trimming and J lost 5 bases; unmatched junction nucleotides: 15. This CDR3 reads CASSQSSGGGADGETQYF. The DNA read from the CDR3 is TGTGCCAGCAGCCAATCCTCGGGCGGGGGGGCGGATGGGGAGACC.

A word on this clone: The read terminates 3 residues ahead of where the CDR3 ends, so the germline J gene completes it. This sequence joins TRBV11-2 and TRBJ1-3; possibly TRBD1 for D (6 bases). The V end lost 3 bases, the J end lost 1 base, and 10 bases lay between the germline ends. Germline V gives CDR1 SGHAT, CDR2 FQNNGV. This CDR3 is built from 15 residues. CDR3 residues: CASSLPGASGNTIYF. CDR3 DNA (partial): TGTGCCAGCAGCTTGCCAGGGGCTTCTGGAAACACC.

Note on this clone: The read ends 3 residues early relative to the CDR3; the germline J gene fills the gap. The rearrangement links TRBV6-2 or TRBV6-3 to TRBJ2-2; 11 bases fit TRBD1. The CDR3 is made up of 16 amino acids. The germline V gene has CDR1 MNHEY and CDR2 SVGEGT. V shed 5 bases, J shed 0 bases, and the junction held 2 bases outside the gene matches. CDR3 DNA, as far as it was read: TGTGCCAGCAGTCGGGACAGGGGGTCGAACACCGGGGAG. Translating it yields CASSRDRGSNTGE. The entire CDR3 sequence reads CASSRDRGSNTGELFF.

As regards this clone: The read comes to an end 3 residues before the CDR3 does, leaving the germline J gene to fill in the end. The V call is TRBV19, the J call TRBJ1-1, with D possibly being TRBD1 (6 bases). CDR3 length: 13 amino acids. The germline V and J ends were trimmed by 9 bases and 3 bases, with 14 bases remaining between them. Germline lookup yields CDR1 LNHDA and CDR2 SQIVND (reference sequence). CDR3 DNA, as far as it was read: TGTGCCAGCAAGACAGGAGGGGACACTGAA. Its protein product is CASKTGGDTE. The whole CDR3 sequence is CASKTGGDTEAFF.

The CDR3 region is CASSLASGFGTDTQYF. Incomplete CDR3 DNA: TGCGCCAGCAGCTTGGCCTCGGGGTTCGGCACAGATACG. This chain joins TRBV5-1 and TRBJ2-3; D is possibly TRBD2 (5 bases). The read comes to an end 3 residues before the CDR3 does, leaving the germline J gene to fill in the end. Germline V gene lookup returns CDR1 SGHRS and CDR2 YFSETQ. The ends were cut back, 0 bases at V and 1 base at J, with 12 bases in the middle. This CDR3 comprises 16 residues.

Concerning this clone: The read is 3 residues too short to cover the CDR3 end, so that end is filled in from the germline J gene. The J gene is TRBJ2-3, the V gene TRBV10-3; 8 bases align to TRBD2. Germline CDR1 ENHRY, CDR2 SYGVKD. V was clipped by 11 bases and J by 1 base; unmatched bases: 5. There are 13 residues in the CDR3. The chain's CDR3 is CAHKAGGTDTQYF. The part of the CDR3 DNA that was read is TGTGCCCACAAAGCGGGGGGCACAGATACG.

With respect to this clone: The CDR3 end lies 3 residues beyond the end of the read and is filled in from the germline J gene. The V and J genes are TRBV18 and TRBJ1-2; no clear D gene. The CDR3 length is 14 residues. The germline V gene has CDR1 KGHSH and CDR2 LQKENI. Trimming removed 2 bases from V and 4 bases from J, with 11 bases in between. The sequenced part of the CDR3 DNA is TGTGCCAGCTCACCAGGACTGCAATCCTATGGC. Amino acid sequence: CASSPGLQSYG. The complete CDR3 sequence is CASSPGLQSYGYTF.

About this clone: From the germline J gene comes the end of the CDR3, since the read stops 3 residues before it. The chain uses TRBV6-1 and TRBJ2-4; D might be TRBD1 or TRBD2, each matching 5 bases. Germline V CDR1 and CDR2: MNHNS, SASEGT. The CDR3 contains 12 residues. Partial CDR3 DNA: TGTGCCAGCAGTGGGTTGAGGGGTGGT. It yields the protein CASSGLRGG. The CDR3 in its entirety is CASSGLRGGQYF.

As to this clone: The read stops 3 residues short of the end of the CDR3; the missing end is completed from the germline J gene. The rearrangement links TRBV20-1 to TRBJ2-5, with D unresolved. Germline-derived CDR1 and CDR2 are DFQATT and SNEGSKA (reference sequence). The germline V and J ends were trimmed by 5 bases and 1 base, with 8 bases remaining between them. The CDR3 contains 12 residues. This chain's CDR3 is CSALFVQETQYF. The CDR3 DNA, read in part, is TGCAGTGCTCTATTTGTCCAAGAGACC.

For this clone: The read ends 3 residues before the CDR3 terminus; that terminus is restored from the germline J gene. This chain connects TRBV18 to TRBJ2-3; 8 nucleotides align to TRBD1. The CDR3 length is 15 residues. The V gene's germline CDR1 is KGHSH and CDR2 LQKENI. CDR3 DNA, as far as it was read: TGTGCCAGCTCATCCACAGGGGGACGCGGCGAGACG. This codes for CASSSTGGRGET. The entire CDR3 protein reads CASSSTGGRGETQYF.

Concerning this clone: The read halts 3 residues ahead of the CDR3 end, with the missing end drawn from the germline J gene. This chain joins TRBV29-1 and TRBJ2-7, with 7 bases lining up with TRBD2. This CDR3 has 13 residues. Germline-derived CDR1 and CDR2 are SQVTM and ANQGSEA. The J segment lost 2 bases and the V segment lost 0 bases, leaving 1 base of the junction unmatched. The part of the CDR3 DNA that was read is TGCAGCGTTGAAGATCGGGGGGCCTACGAG. It is translated as CSVEDRGAYE. The CDR3 in its entirety is CSVEDRGAYEQYF.